The rows below give T cell receptor beta chains drawn from one sample of a study of OX40 agonist ivuxolimab in advanced cancers. Sequencing was performed with immunoSEQ multiplex PCR; in TCRdb, only in-frame clones are kept and a portion is missing. The sample records 100,000 or so clones, 65% to 90% being singletons. The sequenced sample was CD4+ or CD8+ T cells sorted from blood, obtained in a trial of the OX40 agonist ivuxolimab. These receptors originate from an adult with an advanced solid tumor such as melanoma, head and neck, liver or kidney cancer. CDR3s include the opening cysteine and the closing phenylalanine or tryptophan. Size values are once, few and many counts, or a class for expanded clones, and some rows have none.

16 once TRBV5-4 CASSRGLAGGPGEQFF
16 - TRBV15 CATSPMWGAPNYGYTF
12 - TRBV2 CASSSSWETQYF
14 once TRBV18 CASSPPISGQEAFF
15 - TRBV6-1 CASSESAGGNQPQHF
16 - TRBV19 CASNRGGDSITYEQYF
15 - TRBV5-1 CASSLTGGTLYEQYF
20 - TRBV19 CASSIRGGSGLAGTPREQFF
14 - TRBV11-2 CASSSGGIPYEQYF
15 - TRBV5-1 CASSPLAGGYNEQFF
15 - TRBV27 CASSDRRGPQETQYF
13 - TRBV2 CASKTGQAYGYTF
14 - TRBV10-1 CAPLDGRSSYEQYF
13 - TRBV6-1 CASSVKVSYEQYF
15 few TRBV5-1 CASSWPGLHTGELFF
13 - TRBV2 CAKGEGLNTEAFF
13 few TRBV5-5 CASSLKGGVIQYF
17 once TRBV6-4 CASSAPTRGQGSDTQYF
16 - TRBV10-3 CAISERSGRDNSPLHF
14 - TRBV7-6 CASSLAGSSSEQYF
13 - TRBV29-1 CSAQGQVNTEAFF
18 - TRBV28 CASSPPLIQGRANYGYTF
14 few TRBV13 CASSSLKGYNEQFF
14 once TRBV5-1 CASSFSLNTGELFF
11 - TRBV20-1 CSASRGDTQYF
14 - TRBV19 CASSTPGTDTEAFF
13 once TRBV5-1 CASSLGFQETQYF
14 - TRBV6-1 CASSEKKGHTEAFF
11 - TRBV20-1 CSAEEYNEQFF
15 - TRBV5-1 CASSSSGIAHNEQFF
16 - TRBV25-1 CASSDRTGGRTGELFF
13 - TRBV19 CASRQQADGTQYF